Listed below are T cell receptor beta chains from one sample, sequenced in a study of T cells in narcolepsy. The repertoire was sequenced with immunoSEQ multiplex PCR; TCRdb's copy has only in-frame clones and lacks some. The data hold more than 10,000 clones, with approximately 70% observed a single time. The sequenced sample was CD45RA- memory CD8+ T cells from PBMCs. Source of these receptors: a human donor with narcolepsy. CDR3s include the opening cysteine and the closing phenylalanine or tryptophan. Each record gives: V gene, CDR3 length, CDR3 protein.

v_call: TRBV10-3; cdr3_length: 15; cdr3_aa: CAISESGGSYNEQFF
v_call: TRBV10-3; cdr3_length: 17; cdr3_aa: CAISESKGQGMGETQYF
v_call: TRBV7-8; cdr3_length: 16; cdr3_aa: CASSSDRRSSYNEQFF
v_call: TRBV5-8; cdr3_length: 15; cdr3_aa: CASSSWTSGGDEQFF
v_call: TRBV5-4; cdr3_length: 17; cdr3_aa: CASSLAASSSGANVLTF
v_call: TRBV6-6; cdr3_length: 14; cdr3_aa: CASSWDSEQETQYF
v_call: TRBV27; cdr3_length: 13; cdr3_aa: CASSLNGYNEQFF
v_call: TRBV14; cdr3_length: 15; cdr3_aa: CASSHLTGLPYEQYF
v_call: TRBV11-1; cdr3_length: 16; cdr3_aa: CASSLSSGVGTGELFF
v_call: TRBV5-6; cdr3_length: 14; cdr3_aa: CASRPGSGTDTQYF
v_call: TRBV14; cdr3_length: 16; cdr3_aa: CASSHSLRRGLYEQYF
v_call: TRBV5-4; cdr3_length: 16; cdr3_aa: CASSSAGERSTDTQYF
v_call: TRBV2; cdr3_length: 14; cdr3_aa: CASLQEGWGQPQHF
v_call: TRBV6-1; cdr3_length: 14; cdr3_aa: CASSSGTGMLGYTF
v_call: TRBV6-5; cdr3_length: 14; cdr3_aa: CASSLLAGAYEQYF
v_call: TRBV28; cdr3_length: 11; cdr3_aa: CASNLLNEQFF
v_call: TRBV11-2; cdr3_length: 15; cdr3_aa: CASSLHPGEDTEAFF
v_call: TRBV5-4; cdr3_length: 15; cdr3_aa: CASSQDRAGDYGYTF
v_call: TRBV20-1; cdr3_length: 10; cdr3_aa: CSARAPEQYF
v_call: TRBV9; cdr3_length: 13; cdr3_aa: CASSPGARTEAFF
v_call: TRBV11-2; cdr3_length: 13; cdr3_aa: CASSFAGNNIQYF
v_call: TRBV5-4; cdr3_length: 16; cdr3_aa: CASSPWTGRQRYGYTF
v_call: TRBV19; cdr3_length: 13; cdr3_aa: CASTHRRRAEAFF
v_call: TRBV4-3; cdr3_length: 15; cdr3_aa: CASSLQDRESNEQYF
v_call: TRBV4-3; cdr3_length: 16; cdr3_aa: CASSQERSGLSYEQYF
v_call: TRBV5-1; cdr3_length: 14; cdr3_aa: CASSLGVAKNIQYF
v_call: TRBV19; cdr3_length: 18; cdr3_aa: CASSPTILSGRVNGELFF
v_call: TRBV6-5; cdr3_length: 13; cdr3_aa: CASSESWGNEQFF
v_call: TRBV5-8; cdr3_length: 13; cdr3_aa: CASSLADNNEQFF
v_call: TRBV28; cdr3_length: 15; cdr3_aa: CASRPPGHDNSPLHF
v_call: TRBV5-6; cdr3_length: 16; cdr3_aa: CASSLEFRQVVGTQYF
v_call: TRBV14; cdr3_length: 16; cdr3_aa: CASSQDWGGGQETQYF
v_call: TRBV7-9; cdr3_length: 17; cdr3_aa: CASSGEVGQGPNYEQYF
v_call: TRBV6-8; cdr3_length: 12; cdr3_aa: CASRLDWYGYTF
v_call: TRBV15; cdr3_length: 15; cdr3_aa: CATSREAGESSPLHF
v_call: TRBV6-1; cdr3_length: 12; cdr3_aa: CASSAGFTEAFF
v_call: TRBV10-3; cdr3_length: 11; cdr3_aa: CAIPHPNGYTF
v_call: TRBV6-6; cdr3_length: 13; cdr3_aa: CASSYAPGTEAFF
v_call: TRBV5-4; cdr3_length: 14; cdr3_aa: CASSLGLAGALTYF
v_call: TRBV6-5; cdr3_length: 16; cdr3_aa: CASSYKGLAGFNEQFF
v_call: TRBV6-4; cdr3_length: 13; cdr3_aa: CASSTSGTDTQYF
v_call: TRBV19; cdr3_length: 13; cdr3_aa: CASSRWASSEQYF
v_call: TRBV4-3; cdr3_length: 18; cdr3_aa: CASSQDLVGATSTDTQYF
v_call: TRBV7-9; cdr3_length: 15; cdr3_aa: CASSLAGGYTGELFF
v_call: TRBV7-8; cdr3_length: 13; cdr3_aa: CASEREGDNEQFF